The 27 T cell receptor beta chains in this list originate from one sample, sequenced in a study of vaccination effects on CD4 cells after COVID-19. These receptors have no identified antigens. Clones were read by immunoSEQ multiplex PCR, and TCRdb kept only the in-frame ones, dropping some. The table lists about 43,000 clones, around 78% of them singletons. Antigen-specific CD4+ T cell clonotypes were called by their expansion after viral peptide-pool culture in ViraFEST. Subsequent to about 10 days of culture, CD4+ T cells were isolated. None of these healthy vaccinees had been infected with SARS-CoV-2 before vaccination. The material was CD4+ T cells from PBMCs cultured with SARS-CoV-2 spike peptides, obtained before COVID-19 vaccination. These receptor sequences come from a human donor who received a COVID-19 vaccine.

This chain joins TRBV18 and TRBJ2-5; tentative D call: TRBD2 (6 bases). The CDR3 covers 13 residues. Trimming left V 4 bases short and J 5 bases short, with 11 bases between. The germline CDR1 and CDR2 sequences are KGHSH and LQKENI. As DNA, the CDR3 is TGTGCCAGCTCACTAGGACGGGGGGAGACCCAGTACTTC. This codes for CASSLGRGETQYF.

The chain uses TRBV28 and TRBJ1-1, with a weak D call TRBD1 (6 bases). Germline V gives CDR1 MDHEN, CDR2 SYDVKM. The CDR3 is made up of 13 amino acids. Trimming removed 8 bases at V and 6 bases at J, with 16 bases between. CDR3 sequence (DNA): TGTGCCAGCGACAGGCAAGGGCTTCCTGAAGCTTTCTTT. Encoded protein: CASDRQGLPEAFF.

This clone is a singleton in its sample. CDR3 in amino acids: CATAYSKAVNEQFF. CDR3 bases: TGTGCCACCGCCTATTCAAAAGCTGTCAATGAGCAGTTCTTC. This chain links TRBV24-1 with TRBJ2-1; D gene uncertain. CDR3 length: 14 residues. The germline CDR1 and CDR2 sequences are KGHDR and SFDVKD. Trimming removed 9 bases from V and 6 bases from J, with 17 bases in between.

The DNA of the CDR3 is TGTGCCAGCAGTGAGCCCGGGACAGCGAACACCGGGGAGCTGTTTTTT. Its translation is CASSEPGTANTGELFF. This chain uses TRBV25-1 with TRBJ2-2, with 7 bases aligning to TRBD1. Germline lookup yields CDR1 MGHDK and CDR2 SYGVNS. The CDR3 spans 16 residues. The ends lost 3 bases at V and 0 bases at J; junction bases unmatched: 4. Based on the CDR3 plus reference TRBV25-1 and TRBJ2-2, the full variable domain is EADIYQTPRYLVIGTGKKITLECSQTMGHDKMYWYQQDPGMELHLIHYSYGVNSTEKGDLSSESTVSRIRTEHFPLTLESARPSHTSQYLCASSEPGTANTGELFFGEGSRLTVL.

Here the CDR3 reads CASSLTGGLYRGEQYV. DNA of the CDR3: TGTGCCAGCAGCTTAACGGGAGGCCTCTATAGGGGGGAGCAGTACGTC. This rearrangement joins TRBV11-2 to TRBJ2-7, with TRBD2 as a possible D gene (7 bases). With 2 bases removed from V and 7 bases from J, the gap between germline ends came to 21 bases. Germline lookup yields CDR1 SGHAT and CDR2 FQNNGV. The CDR3 length is 16 residues.

J is TRBJ2-2 and V is TRBV3-1 (or the pseudogene TRBV3-2); D not resolved. This CDR3 spans 11 amino acids. Germline CDR1 reads LGHDT; CDR2 reads YNNKEL (reference sequence). V lost 8 bases and J 0 bases, leaving 1 base between the germline ends. CDR3 residues: CASSNTGELFF. CDR3 bases: TGTGCCAGCTCGAACACCGGGGAGCTGTTTTTT.

The V call is TRBV19, the J call TRBJ1-5, with D unresolved. Germline assignment: CDR1 LNHDA and CDR2 SQIVND (reference sequence). V lost 2 bases and J lost 1, with 12 bases in between. CDR3 length: 16 amino acids. For the CDR3, the DNA is TGTGCCAGTAGTATATGGGCCAAGGAGAGCAATCAGCCCCAGCATTTT. Its translation is CASSIWAKESNQPQHF.

The J gene is TRBJ1-4, the V gene TRBV5-1, with D hard to call. Germline values: CDR1 SGHRS, CDR2 YFSETQ. The CDR3 is 15 amino acids. Trimming stripped 5 bases from V and 2 bases from J, with 13 bases between. This CDR3 reads CASRGRTDTNEKLFF. DNA for the CDR3: TGCGCCAGCAGGGGTAGGACGGATACTAATGAAAAACTGTTTTTT.

This chain connects TRBV9 to TRBJ2-7; 9 bases align to TRBD1. Trimming cost V 3 bases and J 1 base; bases outside gene matches: 8. Looked up from germline, CDR1 is SGDLS and CDR2 is YYNGEE. The CDR3 consists of 16 residues. In DNA, the CDR3 is TGTGCCAGCAGCGGAAGTCGGGGACAGGGTTCCTACGAGCAGTACGTC. Encoded protein: CASSGSRGQGSYEQYV.

This chain joins TRBV7-2 and TRBJ1-4; unclear D gene. Germline V gene lookup returns CDR1 SGHTA and CDR2 FQGNSA. V was pared by 0 bases and J by 4 bases, with 9 bases between. This CDR3 has 15 residues. In nucleotides, the CDR3 is TGTGCCAGCAGCTTAGCTGCAGGCCATAATGAAAAACTGTTTTTT. Protein product: CASSLAAGHNEKLFF.

The CDR3 protein is CASSQGQTGQPQHF. The CDR3 nucleotides read TGTGCCAGCAGCCAAGGACAGACGGGGCAGCCCCAGCATTTT. This rearrangement joins TRBV3-1 (or the pseudogene TRBV3-2) to TRBJ1-5, with D possibly being TRBD1 (5 bases). Germline V gives CDR1 LGHDT, CDR2 YNNKEL (reference sequence). The V end was cut by 1 base, the J end by 7 bases, with 11 bases between. The CDR3 sequence is 14 residues long.

The V gene is TRBV15, the J gene TRBJ2-5, with D uncertain. CDR1 LNHNV and CDR2 YYDKDF come from the germline V gene (reference sequence). The CDR3 is 15 amino acids. Trimming took off 0 bases at V and 0 bases at J, with 8 bases between the two ends. CDR3 region: CATSRDPRDQETQYF. CDR3 nucleotides: TGTGCCACCAGCAGAGATCCCCGGGACCAAGAGACCCAGTACTTC.

This chain links TRBV2 with TRBJ2-1, with 12 bases matching TRBD2. V shed 6 bases, J shed 0 bases, and the junction held 6 bases outside the gene matches. This CDR3 spans 17 amino acids. Germline V gene sequence: CDR1 SNHLY, CDR2 FYNNEI. The CDR3 DNA is TGTGCCAGCAGGGACGGACTAGCGGGGACCTCCTACAATGAGCAGTTCTTC. This encodes CASRDGLAGTSYNEQFF.

The V call is TRBV29-1, the J call TRBJ2-7; 13 nucleotides match TRBD2. The CDR3 contains 18 residues. V trimming: 6 bases; J trimming: 2 bases; junction bases outside the gene matches: 16. In germline, CDR1 is SQVTM, CDR2 ANQGSEA. The CDR3 protein is CSVVTSGGGIGVAYEQYV. CDR3 DNA: TGCAGCGTCGTTACTAGCGGGGGGGGGATTGGTGTTGCCTACGAGCAGTACGTC.

The V and J genes are TRBV12-3 or TRBV12-4 and TRBJ2-3; D gene unclear. V was pared by 2 bases and J by 6 bases, with 6 bases between. CDR3 length: 12 amino acids. CDR3: CASSLYEDTQYF. The CDR3 nucleotides are TGTGCCAGCAGTTTATACGAGGATACGCAGTATTTT.

This clone occurred a few times. The chain has TRBV24-1 and TRBJ1-2, with a weak D call TRBD1 (5 bases). Germline CDR1 is KGHDR and CDR2 is SFDVKD. Between the trimmed V and J ends, which lost 4 bases and 4 bases, there was a span of 12 bases. The CDR3 has 14 residues. CDR3 protein: CATSDETDPYGYTF. Written as DNA, the CDR3 is TGTGCCACCAGTGACGAGACAGACCCCTATGGCTACACCTTC.

This clone was picked up one time. The V call is TRBV15, the J call TRBJ1-2, with D possibly matching TRBD1 (5 bases). The CDR3 length is 13 residues. Trimming left V 1 base short and J 5 bases short, with 8 bases between. From germline, CDR1 is LNHNV and CDR2 YYDKDF (reference sequence). CDR3 protein: CATSRVGGYGYTF. Written as DNA, the CDR3 is TGTGCCACCAGCAGAGTCGGGGGGTATGGCTACACCTTC.

This chain links TRBV6-6 with TRBJ1-3, with unresolved D. Germline loops: CDR1 MNHNY, CDR2 SVGAGI (reference sequence). This CDR3 spans 15 amino acids. Trimming shortened V by 8 bases and J by 0 bases, and 14 bases separated the two germline ends. The CDR3 is CASLNGPASGNTIYF. The CDR3, as DNA: TGTGCCAGCCTCAACGGGCCCGCCTCTGGAAACACCATATATTTT.

The rearrangement joins TRBV11-2 to TRBJ2-2; D call uncertain. The CDR3 runs 14 residues. The germline V and J ends were trimmed by 2 bases and 2 bases, with 6 bases remaining between them. CDR1 is SGHAT, CDR2 FQNNGV, per germline. The CDR3, as DNA: TGTGCCAGCAGCTTAATGACTAACACCGGGGAGCTGTTTTTT. Translated: CASSLMTNTGELFF.

The chain employs TRBV10-2 and TRBJ1-1; 7 bases match TRBD1. Germline trimming cut 6 bases from V and 1 base from J; bases unmatched to any gene: 2. Germline V CDR1 and CDR2: WSHSY, SAAADI. The CDR3 length is 13 residues. In DNA, the CDR3 is TGCGCCAGCAGCAGGGGGGGGAACACTGAAGCTTTCTTT. It specifies CASSRGGNTEAFF.

The chain carries TRBV6-6 and TRBJ2-6; D uncertain. V lost 6 bases and J lost 3, with 6 bases in between. CDR1 MNHNY and CDR2 SVGAGI come from the germline V gene (reference sequence). CDR3 length equals 13 residues. The CDR3 DNA follows: TGTGCCAGCAGGAATCTTGGGGCCAACGTCCTGACTTTC. Translation gives CASRNLGANVLTF.

This chain's CDR3 is CASSYRSGGPYNEQFF. CDR3 coding DNA: TGTGCCAGCAGTTACCGCAGCGGGGGTCCCTACAATGAGCAGTTCTTC. This sequence joins TRBV6-5 and TRBJ2-1, with TRBD2 matching over 8 bases. Germline values: CDR1 MNHEY, CDR2 SVGAGI. J gave up 2 bases and V 2 bases, and 5 bases lay outside the gene matches. The CDR3 length is 16 residues.

This chain connects TRBV28 to TRBJ1-2; TRBD1 is a possible D gene (5 bases). This CDR3 is built from 15 residues. V dropped 2 bases and J dropped 0 bases, with 10 bases sitting between them. CDR1 MDHEN and CDR2 SYDVKM come from the germline V gene. CDR3 loop: CASSLGGGPNYGYTF. Here the CDR3 DNA reads TGTGCCAGCAGTTTAGGTGGGGGACCTAACTATGGCTACACCTTC.

This sequence joins TRBV10-3 and TRBJ2-3, with 7 bases fitting TRBD2. The germline CDR1 and CDR2 sequences are ENHRY and SYGVKD. CDR3 length equals 13 residues. V lost 6 bases, J lost 5 bases, and 5 bases stayed unmatched. CDR3 nucleotides: TGTGCCATCAGCCCCCCGGGGGGAGATACGCAGTATTTT. Translation gives CAISPPGGDTQYF.

The V gene is TRBV5-8, the J gene TRBJ2-3; a possible D gene is TRBD2 (5 bases). Looked up from germline, CDR1 is SGHTS and CDR2 is YDEGEE. Trimming cost V 7 bases and J 6 bases, with 21 bases left between them. The CDR3 consists of 15 residues. This chain's CDR3 is CASPNGGQYEDTQYF. The CDR3, as DNA: TGTGCCAGCCCGAACGGAGGTCAGTATGAGGATACGCAGTATTTT. The whole variable domain, remainder taken from reference TRBV5-8 and TRBJ2-3, is EAGVTQSPTHLIKTRGQQATLRCSPISGHTSVYWYQQALGLGLQFLLWYDEGEERNRGNFPPRFSGRQFPNYSSELNVNALELEDSALYLCASPNGGQYEDTQYFGPGTRLTVL.

The gene calls are TRBV2 and TRBJ1-3, with D perhaps TRBD1 (5 bases). The CDR3 totals 16 residues. Trimming removed 5 bases at V and 1 base at J, with 15 bases between. Germline V lookup: CDR1 SNHLY, CDR2 FYNNEI. The CDR3 region is CASSSQGSSSGNTIYF. CDR3 bases: TGTGCCAGCAGTTCCCAGGGATCTTCTTCTGGAAACACCATATATTTT.

The chain carries TRBV7-8 and TRBJ1-6; no clear D gene. The germline CDR1 and CDR2 sequences are SGHVS and FQNEAQ. The CDR3 has 18 amino acids. V was trimmed by 2 bases and J by 7 bases, leaving 21 bases between them. Here the CDR3 DNA reads TGTGCCAGCAGCTTAACGTCGTTCGGCTCCAGGTCAAATTCACCCCTCCACTTT. Encoded protein: CASSLTSFGSRSNSPLHF.